This T cell receptor (beta chain) appears in the sequencing data of a study of graft-versus-host responses after intestinal transplantation. Germline assignment: CDR1 KGHSH and CDR2 LQKENI. V was pared by 4 bases and J by 3 bases, with 9 bases between. This CDR3 has 14 residues. Libraries were prepared by immunoSEQ multiplex PCR; TCRdb keeps only in-frame clonotypes and omits some of them. Here the sample spans some 100,000 clones, roughly 87% being singletons. About this clone itself: The antigen is unknown.

The sequence came from a human donor who was the organ donor for an intestinal transplant. Specimen: unstimulated CD4+ T cells sorted from spleen or lymph node cells, collected before transplant. This chain connects TRBV18 to TRBJ1-4; TRBD1 is a possible D gene (5 bases). CDR3 protein: CASSLRQPNEKLFF. The CDR3 DNA reads TGTGCCAGCTCACTCCGACAGCCTAATGAAAAACTGTTTTTT.